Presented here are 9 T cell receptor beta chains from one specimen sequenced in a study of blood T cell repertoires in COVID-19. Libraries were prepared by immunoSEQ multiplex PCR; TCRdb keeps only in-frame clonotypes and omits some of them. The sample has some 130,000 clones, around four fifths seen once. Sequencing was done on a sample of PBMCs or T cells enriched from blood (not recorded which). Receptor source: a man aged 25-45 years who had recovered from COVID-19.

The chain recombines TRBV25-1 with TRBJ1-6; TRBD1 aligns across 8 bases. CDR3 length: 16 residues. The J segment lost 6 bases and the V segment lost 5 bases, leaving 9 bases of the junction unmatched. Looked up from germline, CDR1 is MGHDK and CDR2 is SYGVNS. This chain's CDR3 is CASSLPGQGGNSPLHF. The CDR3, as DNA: TGTGCCAGCAGTCTCCCCGGACAGGGTGGTAATTCACCCCTCCACTTT.

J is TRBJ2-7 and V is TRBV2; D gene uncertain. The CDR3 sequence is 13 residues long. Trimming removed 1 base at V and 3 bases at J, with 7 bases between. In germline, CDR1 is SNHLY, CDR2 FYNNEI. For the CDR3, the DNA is TGTGCCAGCAGTGAAGTAGAAAGCTACGAGCAGTACTTC. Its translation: CASSEVESYEQYF.

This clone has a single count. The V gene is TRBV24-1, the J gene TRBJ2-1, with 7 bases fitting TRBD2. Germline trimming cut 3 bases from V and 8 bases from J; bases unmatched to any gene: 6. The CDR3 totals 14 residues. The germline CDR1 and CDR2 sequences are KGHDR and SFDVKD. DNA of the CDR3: TGTGCCACCAGTGATCCCGTGGGAGGGGATGAGCAGTTCTTC. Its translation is CATSDPVGGDEQFF.

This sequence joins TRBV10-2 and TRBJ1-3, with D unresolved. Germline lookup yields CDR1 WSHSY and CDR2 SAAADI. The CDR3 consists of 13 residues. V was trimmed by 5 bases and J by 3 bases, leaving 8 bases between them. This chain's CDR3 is CASSFLDGNTIYF. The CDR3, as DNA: TGCGCCAGCAGTTTTTTAGATGGAAACACCATATATTTT.

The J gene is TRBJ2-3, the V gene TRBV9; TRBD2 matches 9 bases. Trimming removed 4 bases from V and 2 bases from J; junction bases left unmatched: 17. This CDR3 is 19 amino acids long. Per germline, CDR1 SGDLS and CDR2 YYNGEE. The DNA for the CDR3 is TGTGCCAGCAGCCCGCGGGGGGGGCGGGCCCACCTAAACACAGATACGCAGTATTTT. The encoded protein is CASSPRGGRAHLNTDTQYF.

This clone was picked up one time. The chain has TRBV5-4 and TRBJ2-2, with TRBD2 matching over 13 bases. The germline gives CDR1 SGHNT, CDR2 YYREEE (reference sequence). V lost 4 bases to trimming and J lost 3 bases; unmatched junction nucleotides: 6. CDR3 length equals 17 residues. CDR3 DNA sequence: TGTGCCAGCAGCACGGGACTAGCGGGAACGGACACCGGGGAGCTGTTTTTT. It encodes CASSTGLAGTDTGELFF.

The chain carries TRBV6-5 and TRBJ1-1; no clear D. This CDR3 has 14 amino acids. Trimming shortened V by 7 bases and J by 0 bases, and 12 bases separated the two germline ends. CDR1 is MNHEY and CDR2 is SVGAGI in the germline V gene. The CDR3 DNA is TGTGCCAGCACCGGAGGCGGGTTGAACACTGAAGCTTTCTTT. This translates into CASTGGGLNTEAFF.

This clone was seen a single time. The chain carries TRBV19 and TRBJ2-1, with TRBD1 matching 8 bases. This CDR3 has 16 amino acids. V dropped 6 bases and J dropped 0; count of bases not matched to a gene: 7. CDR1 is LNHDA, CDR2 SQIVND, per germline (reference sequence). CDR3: CASSDGQGNSYNEQFF. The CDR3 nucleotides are TGTGCCAGTAGCGACGGACAGGGCAACTCCTACAATGAGCAGTTCTTC.

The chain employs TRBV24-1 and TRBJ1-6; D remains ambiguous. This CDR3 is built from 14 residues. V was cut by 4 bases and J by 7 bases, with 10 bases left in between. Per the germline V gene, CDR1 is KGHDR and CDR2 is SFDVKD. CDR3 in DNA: TGTGCCACCAGTGACACGCCTCGGAATTCACCCCTCCACTTT. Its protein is CATSDTPRNSPLHF.